This T cell receptor beta chain appears in the sequencing data of a study of shared clonotypes between healthy human individuals. Each subset's genomic DNA was shared equally among a number of immunoSEQ plates. Repertoires were generated with immunoSEQ multiplex PCR, while TCRdb's copy carries only in-frame clones and drops some. Among more than 2 million clones, around 93% were seen once, and the ten largest hold around 1.7%. Points on this clone: The antigen is not known.

Findings of the study overall: Researchers sampled blood only, noting tissue repertoires likely differ.

CD45RO negativity and positive selection for CCR7 defined naive CD8 cells, a population that excluded terminally differentiated effector memory CD45RA+ cells. The CDR3 is 14 amino acids. Trimming pared 1 base from V and 3 bases from J, leaving 10 bases between. Germline V gives CDR1 SEHNR, CDR2 FQNEAQ (reference sequence). The V gene is TRBV7-9, the J gene TRBJ2-7; D may be TRBD1 (6 bases). Material: naive CD8+ T cells from PBMCs. This sequence was found in a man aged 18 to 30 in good health. Some clones in this sample may be carry-over from other donors' samples. The CDR3 nucleotides read TGTGCCAGCAGCTTAGGACAGGCTTACTACGAGCAGTACTTC. Its protein product is CASSLGQAYYEQYF.